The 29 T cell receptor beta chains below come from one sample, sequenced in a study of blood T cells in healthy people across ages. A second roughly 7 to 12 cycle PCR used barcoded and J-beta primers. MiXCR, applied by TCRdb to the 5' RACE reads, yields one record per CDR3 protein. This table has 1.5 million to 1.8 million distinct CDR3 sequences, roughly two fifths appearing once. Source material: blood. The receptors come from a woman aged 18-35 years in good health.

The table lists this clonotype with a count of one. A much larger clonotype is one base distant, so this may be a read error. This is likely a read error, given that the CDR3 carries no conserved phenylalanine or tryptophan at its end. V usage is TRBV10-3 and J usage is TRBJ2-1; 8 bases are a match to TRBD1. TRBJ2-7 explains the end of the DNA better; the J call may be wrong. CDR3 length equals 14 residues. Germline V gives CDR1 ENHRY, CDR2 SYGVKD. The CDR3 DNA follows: TGTGCCATCAGGGACAGGGAATTTCCCAATGAGCAGTACTTG. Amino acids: CAIRDREFPNEQYL.

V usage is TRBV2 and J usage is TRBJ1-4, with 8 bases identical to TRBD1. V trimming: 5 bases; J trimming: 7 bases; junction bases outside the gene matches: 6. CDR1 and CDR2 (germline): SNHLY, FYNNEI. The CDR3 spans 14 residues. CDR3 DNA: TGTGCCAGCAGTCGGACAGGGAAGGTTGAAAAACTGTTTTTT. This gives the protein CASSRTGKVEKLFF.

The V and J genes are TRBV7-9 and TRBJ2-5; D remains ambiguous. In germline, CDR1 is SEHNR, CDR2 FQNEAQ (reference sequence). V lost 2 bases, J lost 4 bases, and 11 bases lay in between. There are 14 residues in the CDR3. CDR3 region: CASSLFLVIETQYF. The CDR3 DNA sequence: TGTGCCAGCAGCTTATTTCTAGTCATAGAGACCCAGTACTTC. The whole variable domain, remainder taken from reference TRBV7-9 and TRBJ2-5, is DTGVSQNPRHKITKRGQNVTFRCDPISEHNRLYWYRQTLGQGPEFLTYFQNEAQLEKSRLLSDRFSAERPKGSFSTLEIQRTEQGDSAMYLCASSLFLVIETQYFGPGTRLLVL.

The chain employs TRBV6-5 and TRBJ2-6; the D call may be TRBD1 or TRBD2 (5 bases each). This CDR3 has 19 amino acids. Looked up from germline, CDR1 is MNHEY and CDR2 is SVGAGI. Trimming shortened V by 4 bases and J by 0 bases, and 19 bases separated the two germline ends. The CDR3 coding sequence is TGTGCCAGCAGTTTCCGGGACCGATTCCATAGCTCTGGGGCCAACGTCCTGACTTTC. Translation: CASSFRDRFHSSGANVLTF.

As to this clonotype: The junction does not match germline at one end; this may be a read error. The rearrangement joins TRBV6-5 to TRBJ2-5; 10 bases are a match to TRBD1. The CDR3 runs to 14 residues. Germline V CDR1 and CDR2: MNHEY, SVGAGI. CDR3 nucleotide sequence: TGTGCCGGCAGTTACTCTCCGGGACAGGGGACGCAGTACTTC. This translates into CAGSYSPGQGTQYF.

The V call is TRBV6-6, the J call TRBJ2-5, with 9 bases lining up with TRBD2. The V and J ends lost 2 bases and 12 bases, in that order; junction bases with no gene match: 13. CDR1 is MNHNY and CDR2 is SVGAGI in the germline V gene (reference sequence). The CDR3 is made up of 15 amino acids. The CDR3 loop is CASSYRREGPQEKYF. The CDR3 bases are TGTGCCAGCAGTTACCGGCGGGAGGGCCCCCAAGAGAAGTACTTC.

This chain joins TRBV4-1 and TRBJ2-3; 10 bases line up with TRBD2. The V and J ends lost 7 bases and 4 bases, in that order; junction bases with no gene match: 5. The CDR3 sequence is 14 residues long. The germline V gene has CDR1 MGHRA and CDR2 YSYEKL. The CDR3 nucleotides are TGCGCCAGCACCCTGGGACTAGCGTCAGATACGCAGTATTTT. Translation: CASTLGLASDTQYF.

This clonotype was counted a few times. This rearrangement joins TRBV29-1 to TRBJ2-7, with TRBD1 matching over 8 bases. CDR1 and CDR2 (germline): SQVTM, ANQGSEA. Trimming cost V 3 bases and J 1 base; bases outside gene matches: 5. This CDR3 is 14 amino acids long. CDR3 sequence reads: CSVEITGGSYEQYF. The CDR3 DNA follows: TGCAGCGTTGAGATAACAGGGGGGTCCTACGAGCAGTACTTC.

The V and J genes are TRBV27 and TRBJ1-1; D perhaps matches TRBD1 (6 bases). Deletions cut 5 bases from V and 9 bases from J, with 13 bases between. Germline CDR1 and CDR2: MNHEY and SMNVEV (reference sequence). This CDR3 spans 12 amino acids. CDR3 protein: CASSGPGQKAFF. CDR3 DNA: TGTGCCAGCAGTGGCCCCGGACAGAAAGCTTTCTTT.

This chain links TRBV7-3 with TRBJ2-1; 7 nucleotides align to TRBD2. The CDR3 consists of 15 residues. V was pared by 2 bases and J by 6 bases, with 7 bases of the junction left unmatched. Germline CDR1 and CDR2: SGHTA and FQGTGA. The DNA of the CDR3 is TGTGCCAGCAGCTTATCAGCGGGGTCTCTCAATGAGCAGTTCTTC. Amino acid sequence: CASSLSAGSLNEQFF.

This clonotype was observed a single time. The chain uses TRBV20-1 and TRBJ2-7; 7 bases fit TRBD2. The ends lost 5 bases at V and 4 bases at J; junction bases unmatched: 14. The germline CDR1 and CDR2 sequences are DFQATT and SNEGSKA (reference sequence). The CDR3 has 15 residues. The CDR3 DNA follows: TGCAGTGCTCCCCAGAGCGGGAAAATGTCGTACGAGCAGTACTTC. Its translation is CSAPQSGKMSYEQYF.

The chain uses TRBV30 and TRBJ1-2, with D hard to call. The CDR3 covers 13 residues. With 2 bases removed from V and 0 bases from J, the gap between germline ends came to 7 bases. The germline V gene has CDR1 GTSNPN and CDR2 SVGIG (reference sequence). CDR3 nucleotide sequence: TGTGCCTGGAGTTCCGGGACTAACTATGGCTACACCTTC. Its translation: CAWSSGTNYGYTF.

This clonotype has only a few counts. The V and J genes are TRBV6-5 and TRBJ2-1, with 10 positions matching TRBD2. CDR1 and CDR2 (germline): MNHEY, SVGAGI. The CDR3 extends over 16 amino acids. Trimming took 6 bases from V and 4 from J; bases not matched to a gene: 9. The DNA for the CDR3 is TGTGCCAGCAGAAACGAGTGGACTAGCGGATACAATGAGCAGTTCTTC. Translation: CASRNEWTSGYNEQFF.

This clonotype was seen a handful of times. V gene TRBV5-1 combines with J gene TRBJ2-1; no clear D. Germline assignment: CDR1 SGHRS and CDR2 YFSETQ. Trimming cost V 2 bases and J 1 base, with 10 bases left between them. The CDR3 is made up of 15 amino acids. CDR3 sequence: CASSFEGSSYNEQFF. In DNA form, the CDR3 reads TGCGCCAGCAGCTTCGAAGGATCATCCTACAATGAGCAGTTCTTC.

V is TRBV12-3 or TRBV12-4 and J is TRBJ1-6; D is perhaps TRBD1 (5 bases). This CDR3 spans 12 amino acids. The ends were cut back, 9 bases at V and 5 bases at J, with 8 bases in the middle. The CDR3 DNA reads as TGTGCCAGTAAAGGGGATAATTCACCCCTCCACTTT. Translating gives CASKGDNSPLHF.

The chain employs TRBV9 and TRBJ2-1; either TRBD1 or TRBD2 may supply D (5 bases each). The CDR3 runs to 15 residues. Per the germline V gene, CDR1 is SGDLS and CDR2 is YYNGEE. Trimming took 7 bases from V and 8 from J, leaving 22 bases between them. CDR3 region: CASSTMGVGWDEQFF. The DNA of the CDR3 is TGTGCCAGCTCCACCATGGGGGTAGGGTGGGATGAGCAGTTCTTC.

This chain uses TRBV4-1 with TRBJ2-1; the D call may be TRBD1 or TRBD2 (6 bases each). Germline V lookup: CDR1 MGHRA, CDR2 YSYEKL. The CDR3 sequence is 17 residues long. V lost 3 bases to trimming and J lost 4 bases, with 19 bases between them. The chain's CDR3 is CASSHSRARRGYNEQFF. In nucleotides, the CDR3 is TGCGCCAGCAGCCACTCAAGGGCGAGGAGGGGGTACAATGAGCAGTTCTTC.

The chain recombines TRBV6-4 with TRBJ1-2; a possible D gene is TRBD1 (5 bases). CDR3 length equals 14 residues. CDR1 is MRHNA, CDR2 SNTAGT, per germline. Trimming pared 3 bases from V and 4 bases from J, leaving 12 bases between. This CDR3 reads CASSDTGLGYGYTF. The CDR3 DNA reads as TGTGCCAGCAGTGATACGGGGCTCGGCTATGGCTACACCTTC.

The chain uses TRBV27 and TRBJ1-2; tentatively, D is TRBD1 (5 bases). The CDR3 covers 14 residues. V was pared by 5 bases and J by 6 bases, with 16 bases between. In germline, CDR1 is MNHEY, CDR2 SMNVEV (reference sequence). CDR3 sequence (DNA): TGTGCCAGCAGTCCTTCCCTCGGACACGATGGCTACACCTTC. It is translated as CASSPSLGHDGYTF.

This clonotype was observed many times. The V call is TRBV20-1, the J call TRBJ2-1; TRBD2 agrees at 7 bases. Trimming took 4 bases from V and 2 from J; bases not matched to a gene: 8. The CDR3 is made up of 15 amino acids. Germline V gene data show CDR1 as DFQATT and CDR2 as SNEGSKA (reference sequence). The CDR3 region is CSAILPGGAYNEQFF. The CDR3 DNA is TGCAGTGCTATCCTTCCGGGGGGTGCCTACAATGAGCAGTTCTTC.

The CDR3 spells CASSRDYNTEAFF. The CDR3 DNA is TGTGCCAGCAGCCGGGACTACAACACTGAAGCTTTCTTT. The chain has TRBV12-3 or TRBV12-4 and TRBJ1-1, with a possible D match to TRBD1 (5 bases). This CDR3 is built from 13 residues. V dropped 6 bases and J dropped 2 bases, with 10 bases sitting between them.

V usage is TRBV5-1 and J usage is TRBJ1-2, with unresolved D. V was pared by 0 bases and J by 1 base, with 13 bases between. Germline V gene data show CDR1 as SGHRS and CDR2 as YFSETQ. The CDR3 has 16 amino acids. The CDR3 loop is CASSLEDGRDNYGYTF. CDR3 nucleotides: TGCGCCAGCAGCTTGGAAGACGGGCGGGATAACTATGGCTACACCTTC. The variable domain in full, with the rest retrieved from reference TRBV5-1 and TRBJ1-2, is KAGVTQTPRYLIKTRGQQVTLSCSPISGHRSVSWYQQTPGQGLQFLFEYFSETQRNKGNFPGRFSGRQFSNSRSEMNVSTLELGDSALYLCASSLEDGRDNYGYTFGSGTRLTVV.

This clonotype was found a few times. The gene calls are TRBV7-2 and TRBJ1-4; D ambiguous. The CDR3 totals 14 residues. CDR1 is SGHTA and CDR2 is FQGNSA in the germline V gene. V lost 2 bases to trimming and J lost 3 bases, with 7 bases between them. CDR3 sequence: CASSLWAANEKLFF. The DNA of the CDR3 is TGTGCCAGCAGCTTATGGGCAGCTAATGAAAAACTGTTTTTT.

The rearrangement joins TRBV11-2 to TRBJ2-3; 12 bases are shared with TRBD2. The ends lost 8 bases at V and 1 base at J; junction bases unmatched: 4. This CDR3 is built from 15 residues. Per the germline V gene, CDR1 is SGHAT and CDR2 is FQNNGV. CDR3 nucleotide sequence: TGTGCCAGCTTTACTAGCGGGGGGTGCACAGATACGCAGTATTTT. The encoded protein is CASFTSGGCTDTQYF.

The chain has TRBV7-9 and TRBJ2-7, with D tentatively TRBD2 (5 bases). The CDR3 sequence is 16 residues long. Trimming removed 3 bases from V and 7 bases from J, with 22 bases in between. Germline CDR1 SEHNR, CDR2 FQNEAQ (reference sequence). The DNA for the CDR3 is TGTGCCAGCAGCTTGCTGGGCAGAGAAGACTACAATGAGCAGTACTTC. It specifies CASSLLGREDYNEQYF.

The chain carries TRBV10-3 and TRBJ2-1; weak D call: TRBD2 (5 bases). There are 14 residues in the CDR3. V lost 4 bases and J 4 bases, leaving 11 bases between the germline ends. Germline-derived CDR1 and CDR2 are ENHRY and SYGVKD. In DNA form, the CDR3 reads TGTGCCATCAGTGCGGGAACCGCGTACAATGAGCAGTTCTTC. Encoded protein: CAISAGTAYNEQFF.

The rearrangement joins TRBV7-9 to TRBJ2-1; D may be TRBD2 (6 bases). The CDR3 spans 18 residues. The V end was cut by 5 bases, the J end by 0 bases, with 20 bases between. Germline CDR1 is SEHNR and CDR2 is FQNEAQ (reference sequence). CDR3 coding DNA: TGTGCCAGCAGCACAACCAGAGTCGGGAGCGGCTCCTACAATGAGCAGTTCTTC. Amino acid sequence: CASSTTRVGSGSYNEQFF.

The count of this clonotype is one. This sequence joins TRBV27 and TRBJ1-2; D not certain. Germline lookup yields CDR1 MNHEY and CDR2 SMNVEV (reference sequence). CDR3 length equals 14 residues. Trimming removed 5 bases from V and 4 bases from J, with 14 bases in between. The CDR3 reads CASSTRGMGYGYTF. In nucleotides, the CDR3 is TGTGCCAGCAGTACTCGAGGAATGGGCTATGGCTACACCTTC.

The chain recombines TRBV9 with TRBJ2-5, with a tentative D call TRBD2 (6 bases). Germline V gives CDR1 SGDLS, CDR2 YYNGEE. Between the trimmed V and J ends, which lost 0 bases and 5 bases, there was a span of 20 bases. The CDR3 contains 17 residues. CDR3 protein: CASSVGVSGGPGETQYF. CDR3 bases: TGTGCCAGCAGCGTAGGTGTTAGCGGCGGCCCCGGGGAGACCCAGTACTTC.